This TCR beta chain comes out of a study of cytomegalovirus exposure and HLA in healthy donors. Overall study results and limits: Excluded were some V segments that proved indistinguishable, including TRBV6-2 and TRBV6-3. In a later analysis, TCR beta V- and J-gene trimming was associated with a missense DCLRE1C variant. A previous analysis found most TCR beta V segments productive roughly 87% or roughly 30% of the time. A highly shared variant cluster was judged a likely technical artifact.

The CDR3 length is 15 residues. Germline CDR1 is LNHDA and CDR2 is SQIVND (reference sequence). The V gene lost 1 base and the J gene lost 2 bases, with 10 bases spanning the gap. The study ran its PCR with 60 Vbeta and 13 Jbeta primers. Profiling relied on immunoSEQ multiplex PCR, and the TCRdb table lists in-frame clones only, not all of them. The data contain 150,000 to 200,000 clones, over 70% of them seen just once; the ten biggest clones take up around 7%. Notes on this clone: The antigen remains undetermined.

The J gene is TRBJ2-3, the V gene TRBV19; possibly TRBD1 for D (6 bases). The TCR comes from a woman aged 40-49 years in good health and CMV-seropositive. Sample: PBMCs. CDR3: CASSIGGGLTDTQYF. The CDR3 DNA reads TGTGCCAGTAGTATAGGTGGGGGCCTCACAGATACGCAGTATTTT.